Presented here are 32 T cell receptor beta chains from one specimen sequenced in a study of blood T cells in healthy people across ages. The second PCR ran roughly 7 to 11 cycles with a sample-barcoded 5' primer and J-beta primers. One entry per CDR3 protein, called by TCRdb with MiXCR from the 5' RACE reads. The sample records some 750,000 distinct CDR3 sequences, about 24% being singletons. The sample consisted of blood. The receptors were sampled from a man between 65 and 79 years old in good health.

This clonotype was observed a single time. The chain carries TRBV29-1 and TRBJ1-2; possibly TRBD1 for D (5 bases). CDR3 length equals 13 residues. CDR1 and CDR2 from the germline V gene are SQVTM and ANQGSEA. V lost 2 bases, J lost 4 bases, and 11 bases lay in between. CDR3 DNA sequence: TGCAGCGTTGAAACGACAGTTCCCTATGGCTACACCTTC. Amino acids: CSVETTVPYGYTF.

This chain links TRBV5-6 with TRBJ2-6; weak D call: TRBD1 (6 bases). Trimming stripped 4 bases from V and 0 bases from J, with 17 bases between. The CDR3 is 18 residues long. Germline CDR1 reads SGHDT; CDR2 reads YYEEEE. CDR3 nucleotide sequence: TGTGCCAGCAGCCTATTGGACAGTTTCTTCTCTGGGGCCAACGTCCTGACTTTC. It translates to CASSLLDSFFSGANVLTF. The entire variable domain, with the rest obtained from reference TRBV5-6 and TRBJ2-6, is as follows: DAGVTQSPTHLIKTRGQQVTLRCSPKSGHDTVSWYQQALGQGPQFIFQYYEEEERQRGNFPDRFSGHQFPNYSSELNVNALLLGDSALYLCASSLLDSFFSGANVLTFGAGSRLTVL.

A few counts support this clonotype. J is TRBJ2-5 and V is TRBV29-1; D gene uncertain. Trimming shortened V by 1 base and J by 2 bases, and 14 bases separated the two germline ends. The V gene's germline CDR1 is SQVTM and CDR2 ANQGSEA. The CDR3 contains 15 residues. The CDR3 nucleotides read TGCAGCGTTGAAGTTTCCGCGTACGTACAAGAGACCCAGTACTTC. It translates to CSVEVSAYVQETQYF.

This clonotype was detected only a few times. The chain combines TRBV28 with TRBJ1-1; TRBD1 aligns across 7 bases. In germline, CDR1 is MDHEN, CDR2 SYDVKM. V dropped 4 bases and J dropped 1; count of bases not matched to a gene: 6. This CDR3 comprises 15 residues. CDR3 nucleotides: TGTGCCAGCAGTTCCCAGGGGGAGCCGAACACTGAAGCTTTCTTT. Protein product: CASSSQGEPNTEAFF. The full variable domain, completed using reference TRBV28 and TRBJ1-1, is DVKVTQSSRYLVKRTGEKVFLECVQDMDHENMFWYRQDPGLGLRLIYFSYDVKMKEKGDIPEGYSVSREKKERFSLILESASTNQTSMYLCASSSQGEPNTEAFFGQGTRLTVV.

This clonotype was seen a few times. This rearrangement joins TRBV5-6 to TRBJ2-7; D gene ambiguous. There are 12 residues in the CDR3. Germline assignment: CDR1 SGHDT and CDR2 YYEEEE. The V and J ends lost 1 base and 9 bases respectively, with 11 bases between them. The CDR3 here is CASSLKDQVQYV. The CDR3 bases are TGTGCCAGCAGCTTGAAGGATCAAGTGCAGTACGTC.

The sample holds a few counts of this clonotype. The chain couples TRBV5-1 to TRBJ2-1; the match to TRBD2 covers 8 bases. V gave up 4 bases and J gave up 6 bases; unmatched junction bases: 9. CDR3 length: 15 amino acids. Germline assignment: CDR1 SGHRS and CDR2 YFSETQ. CDR3 in DNA: TGCGCCAGCAGCCCTAGGGGACTAGAGGGCAATGAGCAGTTCTTC. This sequence encodes CASSPRGLEGNEQFF.

The CDR3 sequence is CSAKGELADQETQYF. CDR3 DNA: TGCAGTGCGAAGGGGGAACTAGCGGACCAAGAGACCCAGTACTTC. This chain connects TRBV20-1 to TRBJ2-5; 8 positions match TRBD2. V lost 6 bases to trimming and J lost 0 bases; unmatched junction nucleotides: 9. The CDR3 contains 15 residues. Germline V gene data show CDR1 as DFQATT and CDR2 as SNEGSKA (reference sequence).

The V and J genes are TRBV5-1 and TRBJ2-3; D unresolved. Germline V lookup: CDR1 SGHRS, CDR2 YFSETQ. The CDR3 runs to 16 residues. Trimming pared 3 bases from V and 3 bases from J, leaving 17 bases between. CDR3 region: CASSSLFRTETDTQYF. In DNA, the CDR3 is TGCGCCAGCAGCTCACTTTTTCGTACGGAGACAGATACGCAGTATTTT.

This clonotype has a handful of counts. The chain uses TRBV14 and TRBJ1-2; tentative D call: TRBD1 (6 bases). Germline values: CDR1 SGHDN, CDR2 FVKESK. This CDR3 is 14 amino acids long. V dropped 4 bases and J dropped 8 bases, with 17 bases sitting between them. The CDR3 reads CASSPNHRVGGYTF. CDR3 coding DNA: TGTGCCAGCAGCCCAAATCACAGGGTCGGAGGCTACACCTTC.

V usage is TRBV2 and J usage is TRBJ1-6, with a tentative D call TRBD1 (5 bases). The germline CDR1 and CDR2 sequences are SNHLY and FYNNEI. The CDR3 consists of 13 residues. The V gene lost 10 bases and the J gene lost 8 bases, with 15 bases spanning the gap. CDR3 amino acids: CATADMPDSPLHF. CDR3 DNA sequence: TGTGCCACTGCGGACATGCCGGATTCACCCCTCCACTTT.

The chain joins TRBV10-3 to TRBJ2-5; 10 nucleotides line up with TRBD2. The DNA end favors TRBJ2-7, so the J call may be wrong. This CDR3 spans 16 amino acids. Germline V gives CDR1 ENHRY, CDR2 SYGVKD. CDR3 bases: TGTGCCATCAGTGAGAGCGGGGGGGCGAACTCCTACGAGCAGTACTTC. Translating it yields CAISESGGANSYEQYF.

There are a few counts of this clonotype. The gene calls are TRBV2 and TRBJ2-7, with D perhaps matching TRBD2 (5 bases). V dropped 6 bases and J dropped 3 bases, with 9 bases sitting between them. The CDR3 covers 12 residues. Per germline, CDR1 SNHLY and CDR2 FYNNEI. DNA for the CDR3: TGTGCCAGCAGGGGAGACAACTACGAGCAGTACTTC. Translation: CASRGDNYEQYF.

This clonotype was found a few times. V and J are TRBV29-1 and TRBJ1-1; tentative D call: TRBD1 (5 bases). The CDR3 contains 13 residues. Deletions cut 6 bases from V and 4 bases from J, with 15 bases between. CDR1 is SQVTM and CDR2 is ANQGSEA in the germline V gene. CDR3 residues: CSVSQGRATEAFF. The CDR3 nucleotides are TGCAGCGTGTCCCAGGGAAGGGCCACTGAAGCTTTCTTT.

The V call is TRBV5-1, the J call TRBJ2-1; 8 positions match TRBD2. Matching the DNA end better, TRBJ2-5 makes the J call doubtful. The CDR3 is 15 residues long. Germline V gene sequence: CDR1 SGHRS, CDR2 YFSETQ. DNA of the CDR3: TGCGCCAGCAGCTTCGGGGGGGCCCTGGAAGAGACCCAGTACTTC. It codes for CASSFGGALEETQYF.

There are a few counts of this clonotype. The rearrangement links TRBV6-5 to TRBJ2-1; D is possibly TRBD2 (6 bases). Between the trimmed V and J ends, which lost 3 bases and 15 bases, there was a span of 18 bases. The CDR3 runs 13 residues. The germline gives CDR1 MNHEY, CDR2 SVGAGI. The CDR3 here is CASSYSGGAGSFF. CDR3 nucleotide sequence: TGTGCCAGCAGTTATTCCGGCGGGGCAGGGTCGTTCTTC.

This clonotype was counted many times. V usage is TRBV7-9 and J usage is TRBJ2-1; 8 bases fit TRBD1. The V gene end was trimmed by 4 bases and the J gene end by 4 bases; junction bases not matched to a gene: 6. This CDR3 has 15 residues. Germline V gene sequence: CDR1 SEHNR, CDR2 FQNEAQ (reference sequence). The CDR3 DNA is TGTGCCAGCAGCTCACCGACAGGGGTGTACAATGAGCAGTTCTTC. Protein product: CASSSPTGVYNEQFF.

The rearrangement links TRBV6-5 to TRBJ2-1; 8 bases agree with TRBD2. The CDR3 has 15 residues. Germline V lookup: CDR1 MNHEY, CDR2 SVGAGI. With 6 bases clipped from V and 4 bases from J, the junction kept 8 bases outside the gene matches. The chain's CDR3 is CASSTSGRVYNEQFF. Written as DNA, the CDR3 is TGTGCCAGCAGCACCAGCGGGAGAGTGTACAATGAGCAGTTCTTC.

This clonotype occurred a few times. The chain employs TRBV6-6 and TRBJ1-2; D is uncertain. The CDR3 has 10 residues. Trimming removed 8 bases from V and 4 bases from J, with 5 bases in between. The germline V gene encodes CDR1 MNHNY and CDR2 SVGAGI (reference sequence). The DNA of the CDR3 is TGTGCCAGCCATGGCTATGGCTACACCTTC. Its protein is CASHGYGYTF.

The J gene is TRBJ2-5, the V gene TRBV5-1, with D hard to call. The better agreement between TRBJ2-1 and the DNA end casts doubt on the J call. The CDR3 is 15 residues long. CDR1 and CDR2 (germline): SGHRS, YFSETQ. CDR3 nucleotides: TGCGCCAGCAGCTTCGAGGTAGGGAAGTACGATGAGCAGTTCTTC. Translating it yields CASSFEVGKYDEQFF.

The rearrangement links TRBV5-1 to TRBJ2-5; D is possibly TRBD1 or TRBD2 (5 bases each). The DNA end is more similar to TRBJ2-7, so the J call may be wrong. Germline CDR1 reads SGHRS; CDR2 reads YFSETQ. The CDR3 is made up of 13 amino acids. The CDR3 here is CASSRDRSYEQYV. The CDR3 nucleotides are TGCGCCAGCAGCCGGGACCGCTCCTACGAGCAGTACGTC.

CDR3 in amino acids: CSATGHLYEQYF. The DNA for the CDR3 is TGCAGTGCCACCGGACACCTCTACGAGCAGTACTTC. The gene calls are TRBV20-1 and TRBJ2-7, with D possibly TRBD1 on 5 matching bases. CDR1 DFQATT and CDR2 SNEGSKA come from the germline V gene (reference sequence). V lost 6 bases and J lost 3, with 12 bases in between. CDR3 length equals 12 residues.

This clonotype appeared a few times. This chain links TRBV5-1 with TRBJ2-7; D not certain. The ends were cut back, 4 bases at V and 7 bases at J, with 12 bases in the middle. This CDR3 region has 12 residues. Germline values: CDR1 SGHRS, CDR2 YFSETQ. CDR3 nucleotide sequence: TGCGCCAGCAGCGTGGGAATTAGGGAGCAGTACTTC. Protein: CASSVGIREQYF.

Worth noting for this clonotype: A junction boundary mismatches the germline segment, possibly from a read error. V is TRBV6-2 or TRBV6-3 and J is TRBJ2-1; D perhaps matches TRBD2 (6 bases). Germline lookup yields CDR1 MNHEY and CDR2 SVGEGT. This CDR3 is 15 amino acids long. CDR3 sequence reads: CANSYLEGLYNEQFF. The CDR3 DNA reads TGTGCCAACAGTTACTTGGAGGGCTTATACAATGAGCAGTTCTTC.

The chain joins TRBV20-1 to TRBJ1-3, with unresolved D. This CDR3 has 13 residues. The germline CDR1 and CDR2 sequences are DFQATT and SNEGSKA (reference sequence). CDR3: CGPQEKGENTIYF. The DNA of the CDR3 is TGCGGTCCACAAGAGAAGGGTGAAAACACCATATATTTT.

V and J are TRBV29-1 and TRBJ1-2; perhaps TRBD1 as D (5 bases). Germline V gene lookup returns CDR1 SQVTM and CDR2 ANQGSEA. V lost 3 bases and J lost 8, with 16 bases in between. This CDR3 spans 13 amino acids. CDR3 coding DNA: TGCAGCGTTGAGAAATTGGGAGGGGTAGGCTACACCTTC. Amino acids: CSVEKLGGVGYTF.

The rearrangement links TRBV20-1 to TRBJ2-3; D gene ambiguous. Trimming left V 3 bases short and J 2 bases short, with 9 bases between. Germline V gene sequence: CDR1 DFQATT, CDR2 SNEGSKA (reference sequence). The CDR3 totals 13 residues. CDR3: CSARSDSTDTQYF. CDR3 bases: TGCAGTGCTAGGTCGGATTCCACAGATACGCAGTATTTT.

The chain employs TRBV3-1 and TRBJ2-7; D ambiguous. Trimming stripped 2 bases from V and 4 bases from J, with 3 bases between. Germline V gene lookup returns CDR1 LGHDT and CDR2 YNNKEL (reference sequence). The CDR3 loop spans 11 amino acids. Written as DNA, the CDR3 is TGTGCCAGCAGCCAAATGTACGAGCAGTACTTC. It encodes CASSQMYEQYF.

With respect to this clonotype: The junction departs from the called germline gene at one end, perhaps through a read error. This chain links TRBV4-2 with TRBJ2-1, with TRBD2 identical over 9 bases. CDR3 length equals 16 residues. Per the germline V gene, CDR1 is LGHNA and CDR2 is YNFKEQ. CDR3 nucleotides: TGTGCCAACAGCCAAGGCCCCCGCGGGGGGGACCATGAGCGGTTCTTC. It codes for CANSQGPRGGDHERFF.

This rearrangement joins TRBV6-5 to TRBJ1-1; D gene uncertain. V was shortened by 2 bases and J by 0 bases, with 4 bases between the two germline ends. Germline CDR1 is MNHEY and CDR2 is SVGAGI. The CDR3 spans 13 residues. The CDR3 DNA reads as TGTGCCAGCAGTTACATGGTGAACACTGAAGCTTTCTTT. This sequence encodes CASSYMVNTEAFF.

The chain is built from TRBV5-5 and TRBJ1-2; no clear D gene. Germline V gives CDR1 SGHKS, CDR2 YYEKEE (reference sequence). The CDR3 runs to 16 residues. Deletions cut 1 base from V and 8 bases from J, with 21 bases between. The CDR3 coding sequence is TGTGCCAGCAGCTTGTCGCCGGACGGACTTCCCGGAGGCTACACCTTC. Its protein product is CASSLSPDGLPGGYTF.

The chain employs TRBV7-9 and TRBJ2-3, with D perhaps TRBD1 (5 bases). CDR3 length: 15 amino acids. CDR1 is SEHNR, CDR2 FQNEAQ, per germline (reference sequence). The germline V and J ends were trimmed by 4 bases and 6 bases, with 17 bases remaining between them. CDR3 sequence reads: CASSSVQVAGDTQYF. DNA for the CDR3: TGTGCCAGCAGCTCGGTCCAGGTTGCAGGGGATACGCAGTATTTT.

This clonotype has just a few counts. This chain joins TRBV6-6 and TRBJ2-7; a weak D match, TRBD1 (5 bases). Germline CDR1 MNHNY, CDR2 SVGAGI (reference sequence). V was cut by 0 bases and J by 7 bases, with 10 bases left in between. This CDR3 has 13 residues. This chain's CDR3 is CASSYSVPGEQYF. For the CDR3, the DNA is TGTGCCAGCAGTTACTCGGTCCCAGGGGAGCAGTACTTC.